A selection of T cell receptor beta chains follows, all from one sample in a study of blood T cell repertoires in COVID-19. This table comes from immunoSEQ multiplex PCR, and its TCRdb copy is limited to in-frame clones, with some not included. In the table there are about 260,000 clones, under 95% of which are singletons. Sequencing used PBMCs or T cells enriched from blood (not recorded which). These receptors all come from a man aged 40-49 years who had been exposed to COVID-19. Each CDR3 is given with its conserved first and last residue. The D gene is left open where the match is weak.

V	J	D	CDR3	DNA
TRBV29-1	TRBJ1-3	NA	CSVAFSGNTIYF	TGCAGCGTTGCGTTTTCGGGAAACACCATATATTTT
TRBV2	TRBJ2-7	TRBD2	CASSGTSGSREQYF	TGTGCCAGCAGCGGGACTAGCGGGAGCCGCGAGCAGTACTTC
TRBV7-2	TRBJ2-2	NA	CASSGRNSGELFF	TGTGCCAGCAGTGGTAGAAACTCCGGGGAGCTGTTTTTT
TRBV27	TRBJ2-3	NA	CASSPSGDITDTQYF	TGTGCCAGCAGCCCTTCGGGGGATATCACAGATACGCAGTATTTT
TRBV24-1	TRBJ2-1	TRBD2	CATSDLTSGVRGNEQFF	TGTGCCACCAGTGATTTAACTAGCGGGGTGCGGGGCAATGAGCAGTTCTTC
TRBV9	TRBJ2-2	TRBD2	CASSAPTSGGVDTGELFF	TGTGCCAGCAGCGCCCCGACTAGCGGGGGGGTTGACACCGGGGAGCTGTTTTTT
TRBV28	TRBJ2-2	NA	CASSSYRQENTGELFF	TGTGCCAGCAGTTCCTATCGACAGGAGAACACCGGGGAGCTGTTTTTT
TRBV2	TRBJ1-2	NA	CASRRAAASPNYGYTF	TGTGCCAGCAGGAGGGCAGCCGCTAGTCCTAACTATGGCTACACCTTC
TRBV4-3	TRBJ2-1	TRBD2	CASSHGLAGEVNYNEQFF	TGCGCCAGCAGCCACGGACTAGCGGGAGAAGTGAACTACAATGAGCAGTTCTTC
TRBV6-5	TRBJ1-1	TRBD1	CASSPGTGVREAFF	TGTGCCAGCAGCCCCGGGACAGGGGTTCGTGAAGCTTTCTTT
TRBV3-1/TRBV3-2	TRBJ2-3	TRBD2	CASSSWTSGIGGTQYF	TGTGCCAGCAGCTCCTGGACTAGCGGGATAGGTGGTACGCAGTATTTT